Listed below are T cell receptor beta chains from one sample, sequenced in a study of post-analysis software for immune sequencing data. MiXCR, applied by TCRdb to the PCR reads, yields one record per CDR3 protein. Of around 150,000 distinct CDR3 sequences listed, about 36% were seen once; the top ten hold 25% to 35%. The specimen comprised blood, sampled after autologous hematopoietic stem cell transplantation. The receptors were sampled from a girl aged 5-17 years with multiple sclerosis. The CDR3 runs from the conserved cysteine through the conserved F or W. The D gene is left open where the match is weak. A row's size may be missing; if present it is once, few, many or a size class.

abundance	d_gene	j_gene	v_gene	CDR3nt	CDR3aa
-	TRBD1	TRBJ2-1	TRBV11-3	TGTGCCAGCAGCTTCCGGACAGGGCGGAATGAGCAGTTCTTC	CASSFRTGRNEQFF
many	-	TRBJ1-1	TRBV28	TGTGCCAGCACTCCAATAGGACAAACGAACACTGAAGCTTTCTTT	CASTPIGQTNTEAFF
medium-sized	-	TRBJ1-5	TRBV10-3	TGTGCCATCAGTGAGTATCTAGGCGCAAGGGATCAGCCCCAGCATTTT	CAISEYLGARDQPQHF
-	TRBD1	TRBJ2-7	TRBV20-1	TGCAGTGTCGGACAGGGGGCGTCTTACGAGCAGTACTTC	CSVGQGASYEQYF
few	-	TRBJ2-3	TRBV20-1	TGCAGTGCCCACTGGGGGAGTGGGGGCACAGATACGCAGTATTTT	CSAHWGSGGTDTQYF
few	-	TRBJ2-6	TRBV5-1	TGCGCCAGCAGCTTGGAGGGTAACTCTGGGGCCAACGTCCTGACTTTC	CASSLEGNSGANVLTF
-	-	TRBJ2-6	TRBV30	TGTGCCTGGAGTGTCGGCTTTTCTGGGGCCAACGTCCTGACTTTC	CAWSVGFSGANVLTF
few	TRBD2	TRBJ2-1	TRBV20-1	TGCAGTGCTAGAGATGAACTAGCGGGAGGCCCCTCCTACAATGAGCAGTTCTTC	CSARDELAGGPSYNEQFF
many	TRBD2	TRBJ2-1	TRBV10-3	TGTGCCATCAGTGAGTCGGTTAGCGGGAGGTCTAATGAGCAGTTCTTC	CAISESVSGRSNEQFF
once	-	TRBJ2-5	TRBV12-3/TRBV12-4	TGTGCCAGCAGTCTAGGAATTGGGGGGTGGCATGAGCAGTACTTC	CASSLGIGGWHEQYF
-	-	TRBJ1-1	TRBV2	TGTGCCAGCATTCTGGGGGGGAACACTGAAGCTTTCTTT	CASILGGNTEAFF
few	TRBD1	TRBJ2-5	TRBV7-8	TGTGCCAGCAGCCCAGGACAGGGCCAAGAGACCCAGTACTTC	CASSPGQGQETQYF
-	TRBD1	TRBJ2-3	TRBV7-2	TGTGCCAGCAGCGATGTATCTGGGACAGGGACTAGCACAGATACGCAGTATTTT	CASSDVSGTGTSTDTQYF
few	-	TRBJ1-2	TRBV6-5	TGTGCCAGCAGTTACACCGCCTCGATAGGTGGCTACACCTTC	CASSYTASIGGYTF
few	-	TRBJ1-2	TRBV29-1	TGCAGCTCAGGAGGGGGGGACTATGGCTACACCTTC	CSSGGGDYGYTF
few	-	TRBJ2-4	TRBV7-2	TGTGCCAGCAGCGTACGGGGAGCGTTGTCAAACATTCAGTACTTC	CASSVRGALSNIQYF
once	TRBD2	TRBJ2-7	TRBV20-1	TGCAGTGCTCGGACTAGCGGGGTCCCCTACGAGCAGTACTTC	CSARTSGVPYEQYF
-	-	TRBJ2-5	TRBV7-2	TGTGCCAGCAGCTTACGGGGGTACCAAGAGACCCAGTACTTC	CASSLRGYQETQYF
many	TRBD2	TRBJ2-7	TRBV4-3	TGCGCCAGCAGCCAAGATTTGGAAGAGCCGGGACTAGCGATCTACGAGCAGTACTTC	CASSQDLEEPGLAIYEQYF
-	TRBD1	TRBJ2-1	TRBV6-2/TRBV6-3	TGTGCCAGCAGTTACCAGGGGACAGTATACAATGAGCAGTTCTTC	CASSYQGTVYNEQFF
few	TRBD2	TRBJ2-1	TRBV9	TGTGCCAGCAGCGTAGATTGGACTAGCGGGTCCTACAATGAGCAGTTCTTC	CASSVDWTSGSYNEQFF
many	-	TRBJ1-5	TRBV3-1	TGTGCCAGCAGCCAAGGGTGGGCTAATCAGCCCCAGCATTTT	CASSQGWANQPQHF
-	-	TRBJ1-5	TRBV7-9	TGTTCCAGCAGCTTAGGGGATCAGCCCCAGCATTTT	CSSSLGDQPQHF
-	-	TRBJ1-1	TRBV28	TGTGCCAGCAGTGCCGCCCCCGGTTTCACGGCTTTCTTT	CASSAAPGFTAFF
few	-	TRBJ2-1	TRBV21-1	TGTGCCAGCAGCAAAGATATTCTGACAGGGGGGGACTTAAATGAGCAGTTCTTC	CASSKDILTGGDLNEQFF
few	-	TRBJ2-1	TRBV5-1	TGCGCCACCATAATGGGGGGCGAGCAGTTCTTC	CATIMGGEQFF
-	-	TRBJ2-1	TRBV29-1	TGCAGCGGGCGAATTGGGGGTTACAATGAGCAGTTCTTC	CSGRIGGYNEQFF
once	-	TRBJ2-5	TRBV20-1	TGCAGTGCTAGTAGAACCGTTGCGGAGACCCAGTACTTC	CSASRTVAETQYF
-	-	TRBJ2-1	TRBV7-2	TGTGCCAGCAGCTTAGTGTCGGGACATAACAATGAGCAGTTCTTC	CASSLVSGHNNEQFF
-	TRBD1	TRBJ2-7	TRBV12-5	TGTGCTAGTGGTTTGGGGACAGGCCCCTACGAGCAGTACTTC	CASGLGTGPYEQYF
many	-	TRBJ1-2	TRBV7-2	TGTGCCAGCAGCTTAGAGGTGACAGGAGGCGGCTACACCTTC	CASSLEVTGGGYTF
-	-	TRBJ2-2	TRBV6-2/TRBV6-3	TGTGCCAGCAGCCGGACAGACACCGGGGAGCTGTTTTTT	CASSRTDTGELFF
-	TRBD2	TRBJ2-1	TRBV20-1	TGCAGTGCTAGCTTGGCGGGAGGCTTTAGCTCCTACAATGAGCAGTTCTTC	CSASLAGGFSSYNEQFF
-	-	TRBJ2-6	TRBV7-9	TGTGCCAGCAGCCCCCGGGCTGGGGCCAACGTCCTGACTTTC	CASSPRAGANVLTF
many	-	TRBJ2-7	TRBV29-1	TGCAGCGTTGAAGTGGCGGAACCCTACGAGCAGTACTTC	CSVEVAEPYEQYF
-	-	TRBJ1-5	TRBV12-3/TRBV12-4	TGTGCCAGCAGCCTAAATGGGGGACAGCCCCAGCATTTT	CASSLNGGQPQHF
-	-	TRBJ2-1	TRBV21-1	TGTGCCAGCAGCTCTGGCAGGAGCTATACTGAGCAGTTCTTC	CASSSGRSYTEQFF
few	-	TRBJ2-7	TRBV4-2	TGTGCCAGCAGCCAAGATGGTCTCTACGAGCAGTACTTC	CASSQDGLYEQYF
-	TRBD1	TRBJ2-7	TRBV7-8	TGTGCCAGCAGCTTAGTTATGACAGGGGGCGACGAGCAGTACTTC	CASSLVMTGGDEQYF
few	TRBD2	TRBJ2-3	TRBV20-1	TGCAGTGCTGCCGGACTAGCGGGAGTAGATACGCAGTATTTT	CSAAGLAGVDTQYF
many	-	TRBJ2-7	TRBV7-6	TGTGCCAGCAGCTCCCCCAATTACGAGCAGTACTTC	CASSSPNYEQYF
-	-	TRBJ2-3	TRBV7-2	TGTGCCAGCAGCTTATTCCTGGTTGGTACAGATACGCAGTATTTT	CASSLFLVGTDTQYF
-	-	TRBJ1-5	TRBV20-1	TGCAGTGCTAGCCGCGCTGCGGGGTTGTCGGATCAGCCCCAGCATTTT	CSASRAAGLSDQPQHF
few	-	TRBJ2-1	TRBV6-2/TRBV6-3	TGTGCCACGTCGGGGTTTGAGCAGTTCTTC	CATSGFEQFF
many	-	TRBJ2-1	TRBV20-1	TGCAGTGCTAGAGGTGTTCCGGGGGGCAGGGCGAATGAGCAGTTCTTC	CSARGVPGGRANEQFF
few	-	TRBJ1-1	TRBV4-1	TGCGCCAGCAGCCAAGAGAGGGAAGACAGCTACACTGAAGCTTTCTTT	CASSQEREDSYTEAFF
-	TRBD1	TRBJ2-7	TRBV20-1	TGCAGTGCTAGACCGAGGGACAGGACCTCCTACGAGCAGTACTTC	CSARPRDRTSYEQYF
few	TRBD2	TRBJ2-3	TRBV7-9	TGTGCCAGCAGCGAGAGGGGACTAGCGGGAACAGATACGCAGTATTTT	CASSERGLAGTDTQYF
few	TRBD2	TRBJ2-7	TRBV3-1	TGTGCCAGCAGCCAATCCGCTACTAGCGGCTACGAGCAGTACTTC	CASSQSATSGYEQYF
-	-	TRBJ2-7	TRBV20-1	TGCAGTGTTAGAGATAAGACAGTCCTTCCGAGATACGAGCAGTACTTC	CSVRDKTVLPRYEQYF
-	-	TRBJ1-6	TRBV12-3/TRBV12-4	TGTGCCAGCAGTCCCACCGATAGGGCCTCACCCCTCCACTTT	CASSPTDRASPLHF
-	TRBD2	TRBJ2-3	TRBV6-6	TGTGCCAGCAGTCCACAGCGGGAGATCACAGATACGCAGTATTTT	CASSPQREITDTQYF
-	-	TRBJ2-1	TRBV7-2	TGTGCCAGCAGCTTGGACTTCTCCTACAATGAGCAGTTCTTC	CASSLDFSYNEQFF
-	TRBD1	TRBJ2-7	TRBV9	TGTGCCAGCAGCGTAGACGGGGACAGGGGTTGGTACGAGCAGTACTTC	CASSVDGDRGWYEQYF
few	-	TRBJ1-5	TRBV20-1	TGCAGTGCTAGAGATGGGGGCGGCAGGGGTGGGAATCAGCCCCAGCATTTT	CSARDGGGRGGNQPQHF
few	-	TRBJ2-7	TRBV5-6	TGTGCCAGCAGCTTAGGGGAGGGGGCCTACGAGCAGTACTTC	CASSLGEGAYEQYF
few	TRBD2	TRBJ2-3	TRBV20-1	TGCAGTGCTAGTGTGGCGGGAGCCTCCCTTAGCACAGATACGCAGTATTTT	CSASVAGASLSTDTQYF